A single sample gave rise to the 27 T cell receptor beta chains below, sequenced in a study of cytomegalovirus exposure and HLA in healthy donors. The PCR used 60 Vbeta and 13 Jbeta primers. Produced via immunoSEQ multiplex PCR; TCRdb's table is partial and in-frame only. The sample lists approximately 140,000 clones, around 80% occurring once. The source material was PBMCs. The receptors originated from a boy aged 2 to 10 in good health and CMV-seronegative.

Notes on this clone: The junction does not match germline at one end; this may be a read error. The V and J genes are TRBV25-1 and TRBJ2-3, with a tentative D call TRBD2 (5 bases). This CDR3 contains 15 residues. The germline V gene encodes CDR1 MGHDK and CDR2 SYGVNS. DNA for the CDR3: TGTGCCAGCAGTGAAGCGATTTCTAGCATAGATACGCAGTATTTT. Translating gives CASSEAISSIDTQYF.

The chain's CDR3 is CAAGPVDTEAFF. The CDR3 DNA is TGTGCGGCAGGCCCGGTCGACACTGAAGCTTTCTTT. The chain combines TRBV27 with TRBJ1-1; D gene ambiguous. CDR3 length: 12 residues. Looked up from germline, CDR1 is MNHEY and CDR2 is SMNVEV (reference sequence).

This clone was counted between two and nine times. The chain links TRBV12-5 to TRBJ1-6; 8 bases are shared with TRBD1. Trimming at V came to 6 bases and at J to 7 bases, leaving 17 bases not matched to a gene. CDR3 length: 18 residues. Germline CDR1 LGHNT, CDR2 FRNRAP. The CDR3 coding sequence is TGTGCTAGTGGCCTAACACCCGGGACAGGTAATCTGAATTCACCCCTCCACTTT. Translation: CASGLTPGTGNLNSPLHF.

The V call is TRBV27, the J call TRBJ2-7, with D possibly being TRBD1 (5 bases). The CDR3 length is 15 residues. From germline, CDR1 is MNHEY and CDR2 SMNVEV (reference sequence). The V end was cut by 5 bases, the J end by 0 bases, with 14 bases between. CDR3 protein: CASSPGSKSSYEQYV. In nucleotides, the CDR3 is TGTGCCAGCAGTCCAGGGTCAAAAAGCTCCTACGAGCAGTACGTC.

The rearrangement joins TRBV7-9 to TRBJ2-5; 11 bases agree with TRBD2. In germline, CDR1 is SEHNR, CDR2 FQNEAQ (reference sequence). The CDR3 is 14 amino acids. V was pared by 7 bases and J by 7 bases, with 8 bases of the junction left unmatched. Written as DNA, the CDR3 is TGTGCCAGCACCTTCCATACTAGCGGGGGGACCCAGTACTTC. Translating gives CASTFHTSGGTQYF.

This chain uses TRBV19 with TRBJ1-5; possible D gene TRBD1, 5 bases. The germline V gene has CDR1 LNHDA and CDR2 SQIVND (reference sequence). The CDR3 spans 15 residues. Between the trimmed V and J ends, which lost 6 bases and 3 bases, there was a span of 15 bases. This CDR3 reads CASRSGSIANQPQHF. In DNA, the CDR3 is TGTGCCAGTAGATCAGGGTCGATTGCCAATCAGCCCCAGCATTTT.

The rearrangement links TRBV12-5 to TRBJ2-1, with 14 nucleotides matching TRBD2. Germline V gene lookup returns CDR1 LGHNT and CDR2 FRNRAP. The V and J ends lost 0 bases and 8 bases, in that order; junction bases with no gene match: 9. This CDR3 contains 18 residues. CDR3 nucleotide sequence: TGTGCTAGTGGTTTGGTAACTACCGCGGGACTAGCGGGAGATGAGCAGTTCTTC. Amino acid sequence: CASGLVTTAGLAGDEQFF.

In DNA form, the CDR3 reads TGCGCCAGCAGCCAATTGACTAGCGTGGGCACAGATACGCAGTATTTT. Protein sequence: CASSQLTSVGTDTQYF. This sequence joins TRBV4-1 and TRBJ2-3, with TRBD2 matching 8 bases. V lost 2 bases to trimming and J lost 1 base; unmatched junction nucleotides: 5. CDR1 is MGHRA, CDR2 YSYEKL, per germline. The length of the CDR3 is 16 residues.

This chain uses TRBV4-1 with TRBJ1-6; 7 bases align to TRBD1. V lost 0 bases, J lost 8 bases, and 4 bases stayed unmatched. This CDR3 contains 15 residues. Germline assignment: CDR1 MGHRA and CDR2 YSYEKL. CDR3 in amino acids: CASSQEWDSYSPLHF. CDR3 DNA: TGCGCCAGCAGCCAAGAGTGGGACAGTTATTCACCCCTCCACTTT.

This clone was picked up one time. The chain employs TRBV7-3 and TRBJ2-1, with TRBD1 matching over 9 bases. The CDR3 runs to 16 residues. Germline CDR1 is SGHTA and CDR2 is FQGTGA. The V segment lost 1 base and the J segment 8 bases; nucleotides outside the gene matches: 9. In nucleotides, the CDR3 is TGTGCCAGCAGCTTAATGGCCGGGACAGGGTCCCATGAGCAGTTCTTC. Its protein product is CASSLMAGTGSHEQFF.

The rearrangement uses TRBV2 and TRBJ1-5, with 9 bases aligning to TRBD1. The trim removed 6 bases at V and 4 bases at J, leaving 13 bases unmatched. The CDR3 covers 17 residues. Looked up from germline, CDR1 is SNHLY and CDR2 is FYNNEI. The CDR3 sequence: CASRDTSPGTGNQPQHF. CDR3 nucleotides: TGTGCCAGCAGGGATACCTCTCCCGGGACAGGGAATCAGCCCCAGCATTTT.

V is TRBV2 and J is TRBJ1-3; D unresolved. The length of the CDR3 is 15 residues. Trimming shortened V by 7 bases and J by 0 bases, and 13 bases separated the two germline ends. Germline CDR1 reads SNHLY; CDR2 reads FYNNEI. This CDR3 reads CASTQTPGSGNTIYF. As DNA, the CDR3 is TGTGCCAGCACACAGACCCCCGGCTCTGGAAACACCATATATTTT.

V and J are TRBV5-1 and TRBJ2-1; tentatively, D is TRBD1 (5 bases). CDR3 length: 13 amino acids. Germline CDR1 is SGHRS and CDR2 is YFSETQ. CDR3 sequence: CASRTDSYNEQFF. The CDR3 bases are TGCGCTTCAAGAACAGACAGTTACAATGAGCAGTTCTTC.

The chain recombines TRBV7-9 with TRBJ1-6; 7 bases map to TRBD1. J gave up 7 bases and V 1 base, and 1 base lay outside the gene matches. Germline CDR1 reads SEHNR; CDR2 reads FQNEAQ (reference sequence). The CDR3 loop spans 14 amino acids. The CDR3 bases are TGTGCCAGCAGCTTAGAGGGACAGAATTCACCCCTCCACTTT. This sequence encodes CASSLEGQNSPLHF.

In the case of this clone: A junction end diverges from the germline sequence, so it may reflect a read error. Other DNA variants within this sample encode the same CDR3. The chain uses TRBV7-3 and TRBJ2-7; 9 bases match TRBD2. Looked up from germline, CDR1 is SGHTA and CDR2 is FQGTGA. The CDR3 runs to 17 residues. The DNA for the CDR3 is TGTGCCAGCAGCTTATGGGTTCCTAGCGGGGTCTCCTACGAGCAATACTTC. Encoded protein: CASSLWVPSGVSYEQYF. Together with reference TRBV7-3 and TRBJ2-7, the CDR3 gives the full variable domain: GAGVSQTPSNKVTEKGKYVELRCDPISGHTALYWYRQSLGQGPEFLIYFQGTGAADDSGLPNDRFFAVRPEGSVSTLKIQRTERGDSAVYLCASSLWVPSGVSYEQYFGPGTRLTVT.

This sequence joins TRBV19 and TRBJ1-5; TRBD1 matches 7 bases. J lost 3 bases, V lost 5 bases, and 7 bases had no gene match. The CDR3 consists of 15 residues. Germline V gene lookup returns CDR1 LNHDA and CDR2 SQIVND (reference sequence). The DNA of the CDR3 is TGTGCCAGTAGTTTAATCAGGGGGGTCAATCAGCCCCAGCATTTT. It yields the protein CASSLIRGVNQPQHF.

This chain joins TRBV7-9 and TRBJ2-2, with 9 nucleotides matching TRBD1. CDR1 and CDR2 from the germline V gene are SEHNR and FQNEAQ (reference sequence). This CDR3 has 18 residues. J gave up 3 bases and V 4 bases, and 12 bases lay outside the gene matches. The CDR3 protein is CASSSTGTGFWDTGELFF. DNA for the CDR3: TGTGCCAGCAGCTCAACCGGGACAGGGTTTTGGGACACCGGGGAGCTGTTTTTT.

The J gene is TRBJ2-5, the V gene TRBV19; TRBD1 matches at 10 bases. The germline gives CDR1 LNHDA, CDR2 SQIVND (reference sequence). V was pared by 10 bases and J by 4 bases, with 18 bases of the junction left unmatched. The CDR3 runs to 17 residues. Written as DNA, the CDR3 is TGTGCCACCTCTGGCGGGACAGGGGTAAGAGGAGCAGAGACCCAGTACTTC. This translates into CATSGGTGVRGAETQYF. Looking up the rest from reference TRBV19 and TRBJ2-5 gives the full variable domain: DGGITQSPKYLFRKEGQNVTLSCEQNLNHDAMYWYRQDPGQGLRLIYYSQIVNDFQKGDIAEGYSVSREKKESFPLTVTSAQKNPTAFYLCATSGGTGVRGAETQYFGPGTRLLVL.

DNA of the CDR3: TGTGCCAGCACCCATGGCTGGCCCAGGGCAGATACGCAGTATTTT. Translated: CASTHGWPRADTQYF. This chain connects TRBV6-1 to TRBJ2-3, with a weak D call TRBD1 (5 bases). V lost 7 bases, J lost 4 bases, and 18 bases lay in between. The CDR3 length is 15 residues. Germline V lookup: CDR1 MNHNS, CDR2 SASEGT.

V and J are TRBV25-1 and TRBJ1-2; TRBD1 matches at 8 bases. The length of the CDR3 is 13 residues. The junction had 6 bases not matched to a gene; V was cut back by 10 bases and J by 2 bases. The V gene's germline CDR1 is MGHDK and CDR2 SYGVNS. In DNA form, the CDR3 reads TGTGCCACCCAGGACAGGGCGAACTATGGCTACACCTTC. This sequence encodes CATQDRANYGYTF.

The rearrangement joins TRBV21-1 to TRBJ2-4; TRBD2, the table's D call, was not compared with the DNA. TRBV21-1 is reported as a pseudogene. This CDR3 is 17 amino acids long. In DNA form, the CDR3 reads TGTGCCAGCAGCAAAGCGCTCGGAGCGGTCCTCCTTGACATTCAGTACTTC. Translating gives CASSKALGAVLLDIQYF.

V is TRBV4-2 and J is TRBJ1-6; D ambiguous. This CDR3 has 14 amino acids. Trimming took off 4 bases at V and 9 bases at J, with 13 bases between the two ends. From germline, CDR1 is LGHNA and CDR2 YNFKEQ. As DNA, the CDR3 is TGTGCCAGCAGCCCCTTATATGGCGGTTCACCCCTCCACTTT. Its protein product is CASSPLYGGSPLHF.

The CDR3 DNA reads as TGTGCCAGCAGCTTAGATGACATGGCGGGGGGCCGGGAGCTGTTTTTT. Residues: CASSLDDMAGGRELFF. The chain couples TRBV7-2 to TRBJ2-2, with TRBD2 identical over 8 bases. The germline gives CDR1 SGHTA, CDR2 FQGNSA. Trimming cost V 1 base and J 9 bases; bases outside gene matches: 10. This CDR3 comprises 16 residues.

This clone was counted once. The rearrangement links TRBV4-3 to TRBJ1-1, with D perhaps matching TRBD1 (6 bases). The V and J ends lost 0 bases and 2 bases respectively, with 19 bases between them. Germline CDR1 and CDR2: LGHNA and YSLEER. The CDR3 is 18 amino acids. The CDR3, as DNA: TGCGCCAGCAGCCAAGACCGACCCAACAGGGAAAGAAACACTGAAGCTTTCTTT. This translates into CASSQDRPNRERNTEAFF.

The CDR3 spells CAISLRDRSEAFF. CDR3 bases: TGTGCCATCAGTCTGAGGGATCGATCTGAAGCTTTCTTT. The chain has TRBV10-3 and TRBJ1-1; D uncertain. Germline-derived CDR1 and CDR2 are ENHRY and SYGVKD. This CDR3 contains 13 residues. Trimming took off 5 bases at V and 6 bases at J, with 13 bases between the two ends.

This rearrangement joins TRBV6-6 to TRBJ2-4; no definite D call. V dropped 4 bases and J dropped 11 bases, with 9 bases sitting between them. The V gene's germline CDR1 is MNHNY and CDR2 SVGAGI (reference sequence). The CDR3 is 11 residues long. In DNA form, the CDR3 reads TGTGCCAGCAGTTTACGGTCGGTTCAGTACTTC. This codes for CASSLRSVQYF.

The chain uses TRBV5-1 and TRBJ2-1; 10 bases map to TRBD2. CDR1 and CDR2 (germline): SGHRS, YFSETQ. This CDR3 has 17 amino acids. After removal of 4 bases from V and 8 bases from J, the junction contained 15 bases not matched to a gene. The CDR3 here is CASSLQGIAGGLDEQFF. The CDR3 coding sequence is TGCGCCAGCAGCCTTCAGGGGATAGCGGGGGGTCTCGATGAGCAGTTCTTC.